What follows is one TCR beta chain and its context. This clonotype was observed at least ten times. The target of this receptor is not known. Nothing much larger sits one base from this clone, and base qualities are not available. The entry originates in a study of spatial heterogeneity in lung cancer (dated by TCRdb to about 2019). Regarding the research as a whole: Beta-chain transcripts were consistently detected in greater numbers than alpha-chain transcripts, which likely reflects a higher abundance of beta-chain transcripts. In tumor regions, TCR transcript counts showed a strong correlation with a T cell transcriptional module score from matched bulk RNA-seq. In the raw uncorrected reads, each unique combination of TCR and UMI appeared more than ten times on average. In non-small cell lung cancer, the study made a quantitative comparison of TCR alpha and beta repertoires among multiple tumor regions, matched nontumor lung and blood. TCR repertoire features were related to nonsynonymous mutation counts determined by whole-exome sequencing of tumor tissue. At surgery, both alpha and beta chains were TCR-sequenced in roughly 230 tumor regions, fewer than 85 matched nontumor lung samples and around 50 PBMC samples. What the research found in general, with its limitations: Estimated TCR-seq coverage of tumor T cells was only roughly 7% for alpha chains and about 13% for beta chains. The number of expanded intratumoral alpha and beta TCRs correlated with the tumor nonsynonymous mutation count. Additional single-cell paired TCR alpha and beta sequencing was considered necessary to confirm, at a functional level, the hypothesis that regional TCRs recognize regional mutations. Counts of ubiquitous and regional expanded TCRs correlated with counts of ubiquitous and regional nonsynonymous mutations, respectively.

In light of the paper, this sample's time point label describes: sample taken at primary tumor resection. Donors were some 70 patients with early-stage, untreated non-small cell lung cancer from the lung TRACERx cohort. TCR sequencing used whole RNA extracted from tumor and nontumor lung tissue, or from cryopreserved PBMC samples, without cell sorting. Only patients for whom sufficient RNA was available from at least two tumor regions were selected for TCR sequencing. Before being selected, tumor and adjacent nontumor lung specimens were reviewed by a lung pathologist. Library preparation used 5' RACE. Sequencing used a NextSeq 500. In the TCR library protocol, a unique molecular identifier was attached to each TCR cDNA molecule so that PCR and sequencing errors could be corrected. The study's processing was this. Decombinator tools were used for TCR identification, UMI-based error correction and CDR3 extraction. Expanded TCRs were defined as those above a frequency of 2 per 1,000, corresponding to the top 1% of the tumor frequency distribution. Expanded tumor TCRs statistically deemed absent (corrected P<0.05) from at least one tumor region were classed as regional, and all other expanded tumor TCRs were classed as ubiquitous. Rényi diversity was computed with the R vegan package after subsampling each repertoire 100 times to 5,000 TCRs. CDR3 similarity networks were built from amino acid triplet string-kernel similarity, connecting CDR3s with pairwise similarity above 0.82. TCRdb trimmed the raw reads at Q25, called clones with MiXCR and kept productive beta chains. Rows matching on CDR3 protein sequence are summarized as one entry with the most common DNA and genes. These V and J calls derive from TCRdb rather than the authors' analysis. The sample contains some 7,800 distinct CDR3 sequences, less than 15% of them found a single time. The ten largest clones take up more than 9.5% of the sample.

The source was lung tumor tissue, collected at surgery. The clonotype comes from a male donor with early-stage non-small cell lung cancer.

The nucleotide sequence is given as TGTGCCAGCAGTGAGTCGGGACCCAACGACGAGCAGTACTTC. It encodes CASSESGPNDEQYF. The rearrangement joined TRBV25-1 to TRBJ2-7; the D gene may be TRBD1 or TRBD2, since each aligns over 5 bases. V is clipped by 3 bases and J by 5 bases, and the sequence between their germline boundaries is 14 bases long. The CDR3 has 14 amino acids, counting the end cysteine and phenylalanine. Just the 42-base CDR3 DNA is kept, in frame starting at base 1. In the germline V gene, CDR1 corresponds to MGHDK and CDR2 to SYGVNS.